The present TCR beta chain was sequenced within a study of OX40 agonist ivuxolimab in advanced cancers. Some background on the complete study: The costimulatory receptor OX40 (CD134) was targeted by ivuxolimab, a fully human IgG2 agonistic monoclonal antibody. Partial responses occurred in three dose-escalation patients, of whom one had hepatocellular carcinoma and two had cutaneous melanoma. Intravenous ivuxolimab was administered to patients every 2 weeks at six dose levels: 0.01, 0.1, 0.3, 1.5, 3 and 10 mg/kg. The paper reports the monotherapy dose-escalation portion (N of about 50 patients) of the phase I ivuxolimab trial. The point of sequencing TCRbeta in the periphery was to test whether ivuxolimab changed TCR sequence diversity and drove clonal T-cell expansion. In the dose-escalation cohort, about four fifths of patients were male, and the mean age was approximately 60 years with a range of about 23 to 79. Of the approximately 54 dose-escalation patients, hepatocellular carcinoma was present in around 19, melanoma in roughly 15, renal cell carcinoma in 9 and head and neck cancer in 9. Patients were allowed to have had prior anti-PD-1, anti-PD-L1 or anti-CTLA-4 therapy, and less than 45% of the dose-escalation patients had previously received checkpoint inhibitors. The full study reports these points: After ivuxolimab, CD8+ T cells had more expanded clones than CD4+ T cells on average. Antigen specificity was not determined for the clonally expanded peripheral T cells. In the 0.1-3.0 mg/kg groups, partial responders had among the lowest normalized peripheral clonal expansion, particularly in CD8+ T cells. Low levels of normalized T-cell clonal expansion were also seen in some patients who did not respond. At doses of 0.1 to 3.0 mg/kg, clonal expansion of both CD4+ and CD8+ T cells in blood was seen between baseline and week 6.

The table lists this clone with a count of one. This clone's antigen is unknown. No per-base quality is available; no much larger clone lies one base away. Genomic DNA was isolated from the sorted cells so that the TCRbeta CDR3 region could be sequenced. The immunoSEQ Assay was used for sequencing of TCRbeta CDR3 regions. TCRdb mirrors the immuneACCESS table, restricted to in-frame sequences. Some clones are absent from its copies; in checked studies, under half trace to an unresolved V gene, and the reason for the others is unknown. Present in this sample are about 100,000 clones, 70% to 90% of which were seen just once. The biggest ten clones account for around 0.85% of the sample. The CDR3 goes from the cysteine to the phenylalanine over 13 residues. Of the read, only the CDR3 DNA is kept; its 39 bases are in frame from base 1. The germline V gene (reference sequence) provides CDR1 LNHDA and CDR2 SQIVND. V is cut by 4 bases and J by 3 bases, and the space between the germline ends is 10 bases.

The trial excluded patients who had a history of autoimmune disease or who were on systemic immunosuppression. In every dose cohort, peripheral blood was drawn for TCR sequencing at baseline, cycle 4 day 1, and cycle 7 day 1. Samples came from an open-label, multicenter, first-in-human phase I dose-escalation trial of ivuxolimab. Adults with locally advanced or metastatic head and neck squamous cell, hepatocellular, melanoma or renal cell carcinoma were enrolled in the trial. Before TCR sequencing, CD4+ and CD8+ T cells were separately sorted from peripheral blood. The source is an adult with an advanced solid tumor such as melanoma, head and neck, liver or kidney cancer. Here the chain combines TRBV19 and TRBJ2-7; the D gene cannot be resolved reliably. The material sequenced was CD4+ or CD8+ T cells sorted from blood, taken in a trial of the OX40 agonist ivuxolimab. This receptor carries the CDR3 CASSTRTGYEQYF. The DNA is TGTGCCAGTAGTACCCGTACGGGCTACGAGCAGTACTTC.